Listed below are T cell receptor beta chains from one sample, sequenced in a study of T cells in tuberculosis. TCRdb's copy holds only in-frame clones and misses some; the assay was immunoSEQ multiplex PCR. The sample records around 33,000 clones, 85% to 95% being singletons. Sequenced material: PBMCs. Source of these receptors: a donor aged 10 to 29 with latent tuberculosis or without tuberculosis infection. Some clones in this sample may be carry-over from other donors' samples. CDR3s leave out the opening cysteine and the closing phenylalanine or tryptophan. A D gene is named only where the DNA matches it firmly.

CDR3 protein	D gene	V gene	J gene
ASSIRGYASGKRQRDTQY	.	TRBV21-1	TRBJ2-3
ASGGGNYGYT	.	TRBV9	TRBJ1-2
ASSPGLAGADEQY	TRBD2	TRBV7-9	TRBJ2-7
ASSLDSSSRNTEAF	.	TRBV5-1	TRBJ1-1
ASRPGTTTPGELF	TRBD2	TRBV7-9	TRBJ2-2
AWSEGQGFHGYT	TRBD1	TRBV30	TRBJ1-2
ASSPNPQGFSTGELF	.	TRBV18	TRBJ2-2
ASSLGDTAYEQY	.	TRBV5-1	TRBJ2-7
ATDRGSTEAF	TRBD1	TRBV30	TRBJ1-1
ASSDGERGGYT	.	TRBV2	TRBJ1-2
ASSKGGPLH	.	TRBV27	TRBJ1-6
ASSFALWLGNTIY	.	TRBV12-1	TRBJ1-3
ASRQGGGYT	TRBD1	TRBV2	TRBJ1-2
ASSPTGTGFYGYT	TRBD1	TRBV28	TRBJ1-2
ASRPVRGQAGEQY	TRBD1	TRBV28	TRBJ2-7
ASSLWSGRYNEQF	.	TRBV27	TRBJ2-1
ASSQETSSTDTQY	.	TRBV4-2	TRBJ2-3
ASRTLGGATEAF	.	TRBV2	TRBJ1-1
ASSVASIGDYGYT	.	TRBV9	TRBJ1-2
SLRTGLYNEQF	TRBD1	TRBV29-1	TRBJ2-1
ASSYLRTSGDNEQF	TRBD2	TRBV4-1	TRBJ2-1
AWSPRGRGTQPQH	.	TRBV30	TRBJ1-5
ASSPDRAHLDTQY	TRBD1	TRBV10-1	TRBJ2-3
ASSPEGGGPFYEQY	.	TRBV6-6	TRBJ2-7
ASSTTGAADTQY	TRBD1	TRBV2	TRBJ2-3
ASSQVKRDEKLF	.	TRBV4-1	TRBJ1-4
ASQGGGAGTEAF	.	TRBV18	TRBJ1-1
AWREDLSGNTIY	.	TRBV30	TRBJ1-3
ASSQGGQGEQNEQF	TRBD1	TRBV14	TRBJ2-1
ASSEADVGNTIY	.	TRBV2	TRBJ1-3
ASSQGGLSPEAF	.	TRBV14	TRBJ1-1
ASSPPGQGYNEQF	.	TRBV7-9	TRBJ2-1
ASSRPGTEAF	.	TRBV4-1	TRBJ1-1
ASSDSAYEQY	.	TRBV6-1	TRBJ2-7
ASSLVGQVTGELF	TRBD1	TRBV7-9	TRBJ2-2
ASSPGHETGGGYT	TRBD1	TRBV5-1	TRBJ1-2
ASSATERGYT	.	TRBV5-1	TRBJ1-2
ASSQDRGVHEQY	TRBD1	TRBV5-4	TRBJ2-7
ASSESFRQADMNTEAF	.	TRBV6-1	TRBJ1-1
ASSHRQDGRGYT	.	TRBV7-9	TRBJ1-2
ASSPRTGAGNQPQH	TRBD1	TRBV27	TRBJ1-5
ASSSAGTRGNTIY	.	TRBV5-8	TRBJ1-3